Listed below are T cell receptor beta chains from one sample, sequenced in a study of vaccination and CD4 T cells after COVID-19. These receptors lack a known antigen. Each CDR3 protein gets one entry after TCRdb re-called the PCR reads with MiXCR. The sample lists about 17,000 distinct CDR3 sequences, 45% to 65% occurring once. The source material was CD4+ T cells from blood, cultured in vitro. Receptor source: a human donor who had recovered from COVID-19. Each CDR3 is given with its conserved first and last residue. The D gene is left open where the match is weak. Size is omitted from some rows. Given values are once, few, many or a class for expanded clones.

D	V	J	size	DNA	CDR3
TRBD1	TRBV20-1	TRBJ1-1	few	TGCAGTGCTAACAGGGGGCGGACTGAAGCTTTCTTT	CSANRGRTEAFF
TRBD2	TRBV7-2	TRBJ2-3	-	TGTGCCAGCAGCTTCGGGACTAGCGGGCGGCGTCGGGGGGATACGCAGTATTTT	CASSFGTSGRRRGDTQYF
TRBD1	TRBV6-5	TRBJ2-3	-	TGTGCCAGCAGTTACCAGGGGGCGAGGACAGATACGCAGTATTTT	CASSYQGARTDTQYF
-	TRBV20-1	TRBJ1-5	-	TGCAGTGCTTGGGACAACCAAGGAACTATAGAGCCCCAGCATTTT	CSAWDNQGTIEPQHF
-	TRBV20-1	TRBJ2-2	-	TGCAGTGCTAGACACGGCCCCCCGAACACCGGGGAGCTGTTTTTT	CSARHGPPNTGELFF
-	TRBV10-1	TRBJ2-7	-	TGCGAGGAACCAGGGACAAGCTACTACGAGCAGTACTTC	CEEPGTSYYEQYF
TRBD2	TRBV19	TRBJ2-3	-	TGTGCCAGTAGTCCTTGGACTAGCGGGGCAGATACGCAGTATTTT	CASSPWTSGADTQYF
TRBD1	TRBV7-3	TRBJ2-7	-	TGTGCCAGCAGCTTGCGGCAGGGGGCTGTCGAGCAGTACTTC	CASSLRQGAVEQYF
-	TRBV7-7	TRBJ2-5	-	TGTGCTAGCAGCCCCCAGCTAGCCCAAGAGACCCAGTACTTC	CASSPQLAQETQYF
TRBD2	TRBV7-2	TRBJ2-5	-	TGTGCCAGCAGCTTGCTAGCGGGAGGGTATGACCAAGAGACCCAGTACTTC	CASSLLAGGYDQETQYF
-	TRBV20-1	TRBJ2-5	-	TGCAGTGCGGGAACGGAGGGCTTGGGAGAGACCCAGTACTTC	CSAGTEGLGETQYF
-	TRBV4-3	TRBJ2-3	-	TGCGCCAGCAGCCAACGACCGGCGGCTAGCACAGATACGCAGTATTTT	CASSQRPAASTDTQYF
-	TRBV7-3	TRBJ2-1	-	TGTGCCAGCAGCTTAAGGCTCCCCTTAGCGACGAATGAGCAGTTCTTC	CASSLRLPLATNEQFF
-	TRBV6-1	TRBJ2-7	-	TGTGCCAGCAGTACCCGGACAGGGACTACCTACGAGCAGTACTTC	CASSTRTGTTYEQYF
TRBD2	TRBV20-1	TRBJ2-1	-	TGCAGTGCTAGAGATTGGCGGGAGCCCTACAATGAGCAGTTCTTC	CSARDWREPYNEQFF
-	TRBV9	TRBJ1-1	once	TGTGCCAGCAGCCGACTCGGACACCAGAACACTGAAGCTTTCTTT	CASSRLGHQNTEAFF
TRBD1	TRBV2	TRBJ1-3	-	TGTGCCAGCAGCGCAACAGGGGGCTCTGGAAACACCATATATTTT	CASSATGGSGNTIYF
-	TRBV6-4	TRBJ1-5	-	TGTGCCAGCAGTGATCAACCCGGCAATCAGCCCCAGCATTTT	CASSDQPGNQPQHF
-	TRBV30	TRBJ2-1	-	TGTGCCTGGATCTCCGGGGTGGGGGGTTACAATGAGCAGTTCTTC	CAWISGVGGYNEQFF
-	TRBV7-8	TRBJ2-5	few	TGTGCCAGCAGCTTAGGTATACGGGGGACCCAAGAGACCCAGTACTTC	CASSLGIRGTQETQYF
TRBD1	TRBV10-3	TRBJ1-2	few	TGTGCCATCAGTAGGAAACCGACAGGGGCGAACTATGGCTACACCTTC	CAISRKPTGANYGYTF
TRBD1	TRBV24-1	TRBJ2-2	-	TGTGCCACCAGTGATCTCGCCCCCGGACAGGGGGCATCATCTGGGGAGCTGTTTTTT	CATSDLAPGQGASSGELFF
TRBD1	TRBV20-1	TRBJ1-5	-	TGCAGTGCTAGCCGACAGGGGAATCAGCCCCAGCATTTT	CSASRQGNQPQHF
TRBD2	TRBV20-1	TRBJ2-5	-	TGCAGTGCGGGAACCTCACCAACTAGCGGAGAGACCCAGTACTTC	CSAGTSPTSGETQYF
-	TRBV7-6	TRBJ2-1	medium-sized	TGTGCCAGCAGCCCCCCATGGGGCGAGAGCTCCTACAATGAGCAGTTCTTC	CASSPPWGESSYNEQFF
TRBD1	TRBV7-6	TRBJ1-6	-	TGTGCCAGCAGCTTAGAAGCAGGGGGCGTTTCACCCCTCCACTTT	CASSLEAGGVSPLHF
-	TRBV5-4	TRBJ2-3	-	TGTGCCAGCAGCTCATCAAAGGGAGCCACAGATACGCAGTATTTT	CASSSSKGATDTQYF
-	TRBV20-1	TRBJ1-2	few	TGCAGTGCTACCCGGGACGGTGGCTACACCTTC	CSATRDGGYTF
TRBD2	TRBV30	TRBJ2-4	-	TGTGCCTGTTGGGGCATAGCGGGAGTTATTCAGTACTTC	CACWGIAGVIQYF
-	TRBV21-1	TRBJ2-7	-	TGTGCCAGCAGCGGGTTGACTAGCGGGTGCTACGAGCAGTACTTC	CASSGLTSGCYEQYF
-	TRBV20-1	TRBJ2-3	-	TGCAGTGCTACCACTGGCACAGATACGCAGTATTTT	CSATTGTDTQYF
-	TRBV20-1	TRBJ1-3	-	TGCAGTGCTGGGGGAGGTAGAGGGAACACCATATATTTT	CSAGGGRGNTIYF
TRBD1	TRBV7-9	TRBJ1-5	-	TGTGCCAGCAGTCATTACGGCACAGGGGACAATCAGCCCCAGCATTTT	CASSHYGTGDNQPQHF
TRBD2	TRBV20-1	TRBJ2-1	-	TGCAGTGCTAGAGATCGCCTTAGCGGGACCTACAATGAGCAGTTCTTC	CSARDRLSGTYNEQFF
-	TRBV7-3	TRBJ2-7	-	TGTGCCAGCAGCTCGGGGGCGACTACCTACGAGCAGTACTTC	CASSSGATTYEQYF
TRBD2	TRBV7-3	TRBJ2-5	-	TGTGCCAGCAGCCAGGCCTCGGGGCGGGGGTCTGACGAGACCCAGTACTTC	CASSQASGRGSDETQYF
-	TRBV18	TRBJ1-3	-	TGTGCCAGCTCACCAGGAGGCTCTGGAAACACCATATATTTT	CASSPGGSGNTIYF
-	TRBV27	TRBJ1-5	-	TGTGCCAGCAGTTTTGGGAGAGATCAGCCCCAGCATTTT	CASSFGRDQPQHF
TRBD2	TRBV20-1	TRBJ2-3	-	TGCAGTGCAACGACCATCTCTCCTGGCGGGAGCTTCACAGATACGCAGTATTTT	CSATTISPGGSFTDTQYF
TRBD1	TRBV24-1	TRBJ2-3	few	TGTGCCACCAGTGACCCGACAGGGGGCAGAGATACGCAGTATTTT	CATSDPTGGRDTQYF
-	TRBV6-2/TRBV6-3	TRBJ2-5	once	TGTGCCAGCAGCCCGGGACACCTCAAAGAGACCCAGTACTTC	CASSPGHLKETQYF
TRBD2	TRBV12-3/TRBV12-4	TRBJ2-5	few	TGTGCCAGCAGTTTAGGAAGCGGGGGCCAAGAGACCCAGTACTTC	CASSLGSGGQETQYF
TRBD2	TRBV6-4	TRBJ2-3	-	TGTGCCAGCAGCTCCGGACTAGCGGGAAGTGATACGCAGTATTTT	CASSSGLAGSDTQYF
-	TRBV11-3	TRBJ2-3	-	TGTGCCAGCAGCTTAGGTGGGAGCAGCACAGATACGCAGTATTTT	CASSLGGSSTDTQYF
TRBD2	TRBV7-9	TRBJ2-2	-	TGTGCCAGCAGTACTAGCGGGGGCCAATCCTACACCGGGGAGCTGTTTTTT	CASSTSGGQSYTGELFF
-	TRBV27	TRBJ2-3	-	TGTGCCAGCAGTCGACTAGGCGGCACAGATACGCAGTATTTT	CASSRLGGTDTQYF
TRBD2	TRBV5-4	TRBJ2-3	-	TGTGCCAGCAGCAGTAGCGGGAGCTCGGATACGCAGTATTTT	CASSSSGSSDTQYF
-	TRBV15	TRBJ1-3	-	TGTGCCACCAGCAGAGATGGGGGACCGGGGCTAGGAAACACCATATATTTT	CATSRDGGPGLGNTIYF
-	TRBV20-1	TRBJ2-1	few	TGCAGTGCTAGTTCACCGGGGAGCTCCTACAATGAGCAGTTCTTC	CSASSPGSSYNEQFF
TRBD1	TRBV19	TRBJ2-2	-	TGTGCCAGTAGTTCCCGACAGGGGGCGACGGTCGGGGAGCTGTTTTTT	CASSSRQGATVGELFF
-	TRBV7-8	TRBJ2-7	-	TGTGCCAGCTCCCTTCGGTTGAGCGGAGCCTACGAGCAGTACTTC	CASSLRLSGAYEQYF
-	TRBV25-1	TRBJ1-1	few	TGTGCCAGCAGAACAGACAGTTACACTGAAGCTTTCTTT	CASRTDSYTEAFF
-	TRBV6-2/TRBV6-3	TRBJ2-5	-	TGTGCCAGCAGTTATTTGGGGGGGCCCTCCCCAGAGACCCAGTACTTC	CASSYLGGPSPETQYF
-	TRBV5-4	TRBJ1-2	-	TGTGCCAGCAGCTCGTCAGGGAACTATGGCTACACCTTC	CASSSSGNYGYTF
-	TRBV19	TRBJ1-1	-	TGTGCCACCTCGCCTCCGAAGTCTCTCGACACTGAAACTTTCTTT	CATSPPKSLDTETFF
-	TRBV4-2	TRBJ1-4	few	TGTGCCAGCAGCCTTCGACAGAGTTGGGAAAAACTGTTTTTT	CASSLRQSWEKLFF
TRBD1	TRBV2	TRBJ1-5	few	TGTGCCAGCAGACTGGCTACAGGGGATCAGCCCCAGCATTTT	CASRLATGDQPQHF
-	TRBV2	TRBJ1-1	once	TGTGCCAGCAGGAGAATCAGAGAGGGAGGGTATGAAGCTTTCTTT	CASRRIREGGYEAFF
-	TRBV18	TRBJ2-2	-	TGTGCCAGCTCACCATTGAGGGTCAAGGCCGGGGAGCTGTTTTTT	CASSPLRVKAGELFF